This passage covers 15 T cell receptor beta chains from one sample sequenced in a study of T cell responses to AZD1222 COVID-19 vaccine. Data came from immunoSEQ multiplex PCR; TCRdb stores just in-frame clones and leaves some out. Among 150,000 or so clones listed, 92% were seen once. The sequenced sample was peripheral blood, obtained 28 days after the second AZD1222 dose. These receptor sequences come from an adult who received the AZD1222 COVID-19 vaccine.

CDR3: CASSLAAGFGNTIYF. CDR3 coding DNA: TGCGCCAGCAGCTTGGCTGCAGGGTTTGGAAACACCATATATTTT. The chain employs TRBV5-1 and TRBJ1-3, with D perhaps TRBD1 (5 bases). V was trimmed by 0 bases and J by 3 bases, leaving 10 bases between them. Per germline, CDR1 SGHRS and CDR2 YFSETQ. This CDR3 has 15 amino acids.

V usage is TRBV7-8 and J usage is TRBJ2-1; TRBD2 matches at 11 bases. Per the germline V gene, CDR1 is SGHVS and CDR2 is FQNEAQ. The CDR3 is 15 amino acids. V trimming: 6 bases; J trimming: 3 bases; junction bases outside the gene matches: 4. CDR3 DNA: TGTGCCAGCAGACGGACTAGCGGGTTCTACAATGAGCAGTTCTTC. Protein sequence: CASRRTSGFYNEQFF.

The chain recombines TRBV3-1 (or the pseudogene TRBV3-2) with TRBJ2-5; D assignment may be TRBD1 or TRBD2 (5 bases each). The CDR3 covers 14 residues. Looked up from germline, CDR1 is LGHDT and CDR2 is YNNKEL (reference sequence). V was pared by 2 bases and J by 4 bases, with 11 bases between. The CDR3 nucleotides read TGTGCCAGCAGCCAAACCCGTGGGGGAGAGACCCAGTACTTC. This sequence encodes CASSQTRGGETQYF.

The chain uses TRBV6-1 and TRBJ1-3; no clear D. Per the germline V gene, CDR1 is MNHNS and CDR2 is SASEGT. Trimming removed 6 bases at V and 0 bases at J, with 21 bases between. The CDR3 is made up of 18 amino acids. CDR3 residues: CASSEHLQAQDSGNTIYF. CDR3 DNA sequence: TGTGCCAGCAGCGAACACCTTCAGGCGCAGGACTCTGGAAACACCATATATTTT.

The chain links TRBV5-4 to TRBJ2-3, with TRBD2 identical over 15 bases. The germline V gene encodes CDR1 SGHNT and CDR2 YYREEE (reference sequence). J gave up 0 bases and V 3 bases, and 5 bases lay outside the gene matches. CDR3 length: 18 amino acids. The DNA for the CDR3 is TGTGCCAGCAGCTCGGGACTAGCGGGGGGCCATAGCACAGATACGCAGTATTTT. Translated, it gives CASSSGLAGGHSTDTQYF. Filled out from reference TRBV5-4 and TRBJ2-3, the complete variable domain reads ETGVTQSPTHLIKTRGQQVTLRCSSQSGHNTVSWYQQALGQGPQFIFQYYREEENGRGNFPPRFSGLQFPNYSSELNVNALELDDSALYLCASSSGLAGGHSTDTQYFGPGTRLTVL.

V is TRBV5-3 and J is TRBJ1-5; tentatively, D is TRBD1 (5 bases). TRBV5-3 is an ORF for which the function is uncertain. V was shortened by 5 bases and J by 1 base, with 16 bases between the two germline ends. The CDR3 covers 16 residues. The CDR3: CARRKGPGRSNQPQHF. DNA for the CDR3: TGTGCCAGAAGAAAGGGACCCGGTCGGAGCAATCAGCCCCAGCATTTT.

V and J are TRBV7-9 and TRBJ1-3, with a weak D call TRBD1 (5 bases). With 5 bases removed from V and 3 bases from J, the gap between germline ends came to 11 bases. The CDR3 totals 14 residues. Looked up from germline, CDR1 is SEHNR and CDR2 is FQNEAQ (reference sequence). CDR3 nucleotides: TGTGCCAGCAGCCCCCCGACAGATGGAAACACCATATATTTT. Encoded protein: CASSPPTDGNTIYF.

The chain employs TRBV7-2 and TRBJ2-1; TRBD2 agrees at 7 bases. V gave up 1 base and J gave up 6 bases; unmatched junction bases: 9. The CDR3 totals 16 residues. Germline CDR1 reads SGHTA; CDR2 reads FQGNSA. DNA for the CDR3: TGTGCCAGCAGCTTAGGGGGGTGGTCTAGCGGCAATGAGCAGTTCTTC. It specifies CASSLGGWSSGNEQFF.

The genes are TRBV18 and TRBJ1-3; tentatively, D is TRBD1 (5 bases). CDR1 and CDR2 (germline): KGHSH, LQKENI. V was clipped by 4 bases and J by 3 bases, with 10 bases between them. The CDR3 extends over 14 amino acids. In DNA form, the CDR3 reads TGTGCCAGCTCACTGCAGGGCCGTGGAAACACCATATATTTT. The encoded protein is CASSLQGRGNTIYF.

The gene calls are TRBV9 and TRBJ2-7; 7 bases are a match to TRBD1. Germline V gene sequence: CDR1 SGDLS, CDR2 YYNGEE. The CDR3 contains 13 residues. V shed 5 bases, J shed 6 bases, and the junction held 8 bases outside the gene matches. CDR3 nucleotide sequence: TGTGCCAGCAGTTTGGGTAGGGACAGCGAGCAGTACTTC. Amino acid sequence: CASSLGRDSEQYF.

The chain carries TRBV6-5 and TRBJ1-2; D remains unclear. Germline-derived CDR1 and CDR2 are MNHEY and SVGAGI. The V end lost 7 bases, the J end lost 9 bases, and 21 bases lay between the germline ends. This CDR3 has 14 residues. The CDR3 DNA is TGTGCCAGCAAACCGCCCGGGCCGACAAGAAGCTACACCTTC. This encodes CASKPPGPTRSYTF.

The chain recombines TRBV2 with TRBJ1-1; D remains unclear. The CDR3 runs 12 residues. V lost 4 bases and J lost 11, with 14 bases in between. Germline values: CDR1 SNHLY, CDR2 FYNNEI. The CDR3 here is CASSVGLIDAFF. DNA of the CDR3: TGTGCCAGCAGTGTTGGCCTAATCGACGCTTTCTTT.

In DNA form, the CDR3 reads TGTGCCAGCAGCTATAGCCACGGAAACACCATATATTTT. This encodes CASSYSHGNTIYF. This chain links TRBV7-7 with TRBJ1-3, with unresolved D. Germline assignment: CDR1 SSHAT and CDR2 FNYEAQ (reference sequence). With 4 bases removed from V and 4 bases from J, the gap between germline ends came to 8 bases. The CDR3 contains 13 residues.

The genes are TRBV19 and TRBJ1-1, with D maybe TRBD1 (6 bases). V shed 2 bases and J shed 11 bases, with 18 bases lying between them. Germline CDR1 reads LNHDA; CDR2 reads SQIVND (reference sequence). There are 14 residues in the CDR3. The CDR3, as DNA: TGTGCCAGTAGTATAACCGCCGAGGGGGTTCGGGCTTTCTTT. This gives the protein CASSITAEGVRAFF.

DNA of the CDR3: TGTGCCAGCTCACCCGACAGGCGCTATGGCTACACCTTC. The encoded protein is CASSPDRRYGYTF. The chain combines TRBV18 with TRBJ1-2; weak D call: TRBD1 (6 bases). CDR3 length: 13 residues. The V gene's germline CDR1 is KGHSH and CDR2 LQKENI. Trimming cost V 3 bases and J 4 bases, with 9 bases left between them.